These 21 T cell receptor beta chains came from one sample sequenced in a study of T-cell memory formation after mild COVID-19. TCRdb re-derived calls from the 5' RACE reads in MiXCR, one entry per CDR3 protein. This table holds under 350,000 distinct CDR3 sequences, under 20% found once. The source material was PBMCs or a T cell subset sorted from them (not recorded which). Receptor source: a young man who had mild COVID-19 (a few samples of this study predate the infection). Cell type and time point are not known.

The rearrangement links TRBV11-2 to TRBJ1-3; D uncertain. The CDR3 has 15 amino acids. V was shortened by 6 bases and J by 0 bases, with 12 bases between the two germline ends. Germline CDR1 reads SGHAT; CDR2 reads FQNNGV. CDR3 nucleotides: TGTGCCAGCAGTCGGGCGGGGAGCTCTGGAAACACCATATATTTT. The encoded protein is CASSRAGSSGNTIYF.

The V and J genes are TRBV6-2 or TRBV6-3 and TRBJ1-2; D is unresolved. The CDR3 sequence is 14 residues long. Between the trimmed V and J ends, which lost 7 bases and 2 bases, there was a span of 14 bases. From germline, CDR1 is MNHEY and CDR2 SVGEGT. CDR3 nucleotides: TGTGCCAGCACCCCTTCCTCTGTAAACTATGGCTACACCTTC. Its translation: CASTPSSVNYGYTF.

The chain uses TRBV4-1 and TRBJ2-3; D is ambiguous. The V end was cut by 2 bases, the J end by 3 bases, with 12 bases between. From germline, CDR1 is MGHRA and CDR2 YSYEKL. The CDR3 is made up of 15 amino acids. DNA of the CDR3: TGCGCCAGCAGCCAACGTCAACAGCTAACAGATACGCAGTATTTT. It translates to CASSQRQQLTDTQYF.

This clonotype was picked up many times. This sequence joins TRBV5-1 and TRBJ2-1, with 13 bases matching TRBD2. Looked up from germline, CDR1 is SGHRS and CDR2 is YFSETQ. The CDR3 extends over 16 amino acids. V shed 4 bases, J shed 8 bases, and the junction held 9 bases outside the gene matches. The CDR3: CASSRQTSGGADEQFF. The CDR3 region has the DNA TGCGCCAGCAGCCGGCAAACTAGCGGGGGGGCAGATGAGCAGTTCTTC.

The CDR3 protein is CASSGGSQGGYTF. DNA of the CDR3: TGTGCCAGCAGTGGCGGATCTCAGGGGGGCTACACCTTC. The chain employs TRBV6-4 and TRBJ1-2, with D possibly matching TRBD1 (6 bases). The CDR3 is made up of 13 amino acids. Germline values: CDR1 MRHNA, CDR2 SNTAGT. The ends were cut back, 4 bases at V and 8 bases at J, with 14 bases in the middle.

The J gene is TRBJ1-2, the V gene TRBV12-3 or TRBV12-4; no clear D. With 5 bases removed from V and 1 base from J, the gap between germline ends came to 17 bases. The CDR3 has 16 amino acids. CDR3 sequence reads: CASSPYRRAHNYGYTF. In nucleotides, the CDR3 is TGTGCCAGCAGTCCCTACCGGAGGGCTCATAACTATGGCTACACCTTC.

This clonotype was recorded a few times. Written as DNA, the CDR3 is TGCGCCAGCAGGCCCGGGACAGGGCTTTACGAGCAGTACTTC. Its protein is CASRPGTGLYEQYF. This rearrangement joins TRBV5-1 to TRBJ2-7; 9 bases are shared with TRBD1. CDR3 length: 14 residues. Germline V CDR1 and CDR2: SGHRS, YFSETQ. V trimming: 5 bases; J trimming: 4 bases; junction bases outside the gene matches: 7.

This clonotype was detected a few times. The chain has TRBV6-5 and TRBJ1-5, with 8 bases fitting TRBD1. This CDR3 has 14 amino acids. V shed 5 bases and J 4 bases; nucleotides not matched to a gene: 4. Germline V gene data show CDR1 as MNHEY and CDR2 as SVGAGI. The CDR3 DNA follows: TGTGCCAGCAGTCGCGGACAGGGTAATCAGCCCCAGCATTTT. As protein: CASSRGQGNQPQHF.

This clonotype appeared many times. This rearrangement joins TRBV6-5 to TRBJ1-2, with D maybe TRBD1 (6 bases). The CDR3 runs to 11 residues. Per the germline V gene, CDR1 is MNHEY and CDR2 is SVGAGI. Trimming pared 6 bases from V and 6 bases from J, leaving 8 bases between. Here the CDR3 reads CASRGTNGYTF. Written as DNA, the CDR3 is TGTGCCAGCAGAGGGACAAATGGCTACACCTTC.

CDR3 region: CASSLYLNYGYTF. The DNA of the CDR3 is TGTGCCAGCAGTTTGTACTTGAACTATGGCTACACCTTC. The rearrangement uses TRBV12-3 or TRBV12-4 and TRBJ1-2; D is unresolved. The V and J ends lost 3 bases and 2 bases respectively, with 7 bases between them. This CDR3 is built from 13 residues.

This clonotype was observed at least ten times. This chain uses TRBV29-1 with TRBJ2-1, with D hard to call. Germline values: CDR1 SQVTM, CDR2 ANQGSEA. This CDR3 region has 13 residues. V was cut by 1 base and J by 8 bases, with 12 bases left in between. CDR3 sequence: CSVEADLAYEQFF. The CDR3 DNA sequence: TGCAGCGTTGAAGCAGACTTAGCATATGAGCAGTTCTTC.

The chain has TRBV4-2 and TRBJ1-5; D gene ambiguous. Germline lookup yields CDR1 LGHNA and CDR2 YNFKEQ. V was clipped by 4 bases and J by 4 bases, with 11 bases between them. The CDR3 extends over 14 amino acids. CDR3 region: CASSPRAFNQPQHF. The CDR3 bases are TGTGCCAGCAGCCCCCGGGCCTTTAATCAGCCCCAGCATTTT.

This clonotype occurred a few times. V and J are TRBV6-5 and TRBJ2-1; 7 bases line up with TRBD2. Germline loops: CDR1 MNHEY, CDR2 SVGAGI. Trimming at V came to 4 bases and at J to 5 bases, leaving 8 bases not matched to a gene. The CDR3 is 15 amino acids. In DNA form, the CDR3 reads TGTGCCAGCAGTTGGGGGGTAGCGGGCCACAATGAGCAGTTCTTC. This gives the protein CASSWGVAGHNEQFF.

The chain couples TRBV6-2 or TRBV6-3 to TRBJ2-1; 10 bases line up with TRBD1. This CDR3 comprises 14 residues. Germline CDR1 MNHEY, CDR2 SVGEGT. Trimming cost V 6 bases and J 6 bases; bases outside gene matches: 5. CDR3 amino acids: CASSPDRGGNEQFF. The CDR3 DNA is TGTGCCAGCAGCCCGGACAGGGGGGGCAATGAGCAGTTCTTC.

CDR3 nucleotides: TGTGCCAGCTCACCAGGCGAAGGGGAGACCCAGTACTTC. Its translation is CASSPGEGETQYF. V is TRBV18 and J is TRBJ2-5; D is uncertain. The ends were cut back, 2 bases at V and 5 bases at J, with 9 bases in the middle. The CDR3 is 13 residues long. The germline gives CDR1 KGHSH, CDR2 LQKENI.

This clonotype was counted many times. The chain recombines TRBV5-1 with TRBJ2-1, with TRBD2 matching 8 bases. Looked up from germline, CDR1 is SGHRS and CDR2 is YFSETQ. This CDR3 has 14 amino acids. V gave up 2 bases and J gave up 5 bases; unmatched junction bases: 3. Written as DNA, the CDR3 is TGCGCCAGCAGCTTCGGGGGGGCTAACAATGAGCAGTTCTTC. Amino acids: CASSFGGANNEQFF.

This chain uses TRBV5-4 with TRBJ2-7; D uncertain. CDR3 length: 16 amino acids. The germline CDR1 and CDR2 sequences are SGHNT and YYREEE (reference sequence). V gave up 0 bases and J gave up 7 bases, with 20 bases separating them. As DNA, the CDR3 is TGTGCCAGCAGCTTGGCCGCAGGTGCCAAGCTAGGGGAGCAGTACGTC. Amino acids: CASSLAAGAKLGEQYV.

The chain couples TRBV7-8 to TRBJ1-2, with unresolved D. In germline, CDR1 is SGHVS, CDR2 FQNEAQ. The CDR3 totals 14 residues. V was clipped by 1 base and J by 4 bases, with 10 bases between them. The CDR3 loop is CASSLGPEFYGYTF. DNA of the CDR3: TGTGCCAGCAGCTTAGGTCCGGAATTCTATGGCTACACCTTC.

The genes are TRBV6-5 and TRBJ1-5; tentative D call: TRBD1 (5 bases). Trimming pared 2 bases from V and 6 bases from J, leaving 11 bases between. This CDR3 comprises 14 residues. Looked up from germline, CDR1 is MNHEY and CDR2 is SVGAGI. CDR3 loop: CASSYGGMGQPQHF. CDR3 sequence (DNA): TGTGCCAGCAGTTACGGGGGAATGGGTCAGCCCCAGCATTTT.

In its sample, this clonotype was seen a few times. This sequence joins TRBV20-1 and TRBJ1-1; D uncertain. The CDR3 contains 10 residues. The germline V and J ends were trimmed by 3 bases and 1 base, with 0 bases remaining between them. Looked up from germline, CDR1 is DFQATT and CDR2 is SNEGSKA (reference sequence). The CDR3 protein is CSARNTEAFF. CDR3 bases: TGCAGTGCTAGGAACACTGAAGCTTTCTTT.

The V call is TRBV7-8, the J call TRBJ2-1; the match to TRBD2 covers 7 bases. Germline assignment: CDR1 SGHVS and CDR2 FQNEAQ. Germline trimming cut 5 bases from V and 3 bases from J; bases unmatched to any gene: 4. The CDR3 is made up of 14 amino acids. CDR3 loop: CASSPRTSYNEQFF. For the CDR3, the DNA is TGTGCCAGCAGCCCAAGGACTAGCTACAATGAGCAGTTCTTC.